The 23 T cell receptor beta chains below all came from one sample that was sequenced in a study of cytomegalovirus exposure and HLA in healthy donors. The PCR used 60 Vbeta and 13 Jbeta primers. Assay used: immunoSEQ multiplex PCR; TCRdb lists only in-frame clones, some missing. The sample includes about 180,000 clones, 80% of them seen just once. Sequenced: PBMCs. These TCRs come from a woman aged 30 to 39 in good health and CMV-seronegative.

J is TRBJ1-5 and V is TRBV7-2; TRBD1 aligns across 8 bases. The V segment lost 5 bases and the J segment 4 bases; nucleotides outside the gene matches: 7. The CDR3 sequence is 15 residues long. The germline CDR1 and CDR2 sequences are SGHTA and FQGNSA. CDR3 sequence (DNA): TGTGCCAGCAGCCTCGACAGGGGATGGAATCAGCCCCAGCATTTT. Amino acids: CASSLDRGWNQPQHF.

The rearrangement links TRBV7-9 to TRBJ2-3; 9 positions match TRBD2. The CDR3 runs 13 residues. Germline trimming cut 11 bases from V and 4 bases from J; bases unmatched to any gene: 7. Germline V gene data show CDR1 as SEHNR and CDR2 as FQNEAQ (reference sequence). The CDR3 bases are TGTGCCCTAACGGGACTAGCCGCAGATACGCAGTATTTT. The encoded protein is CALTGLAADTQYF.

The chain has TRBV27 and TRBJ1-1; D perhaps matches TRBD1 (6 bases). Trimming took off 2 bases at V and 4 bases at J, with 8 bases between the two ends. The CDR3 has 13 residues. Germline V gives CDR1 MNHEY, CDR2 SMNVEV (reference sequence). For the CDR3, the DNA is TGTGCCAGCAGTTTAGGGACAATCACTGAAGCTTTCTTT. Its protein product is CASSLGTITEAFF.

This chain uses TRBV19 with TRBJ1-1; no definite D call. The CDR3 runs 15 residues. V lost 6 bases, J lost 0 bases, and 14 bases lay in between. CDR1 and CDR2 from the germline V gene are LNHDA and SQIVND (reference sequence). CDR3 protein: CASSGWSLMNTEAFF. The CDR3 DNA reads TGTGCCAGTAGCGGTTGGTCCCTCATGAACACTGAAGCTTTCTTT.

This clone was observed a few times. The CDR3: CASSYVGGLTGNTIYF. CDR3 DNA sequence: TGTGCCAGCAGTTACGTGGGAGGTCTAACTGGAAACACCATATATTTT. The rearrangement joins TRBV6-5 to TRBJ1-3; D is unresolved. The length of the CDR3 is 16 residues. Germline CDR1 MNHEY, CDR2 SVGAGI. V was pared by 2 bases and J by 2 bases, with 13 bases between.

This chain joins TRBV29-1 and TRBJ2-1; D might be TRBD2 (6 bases). The CDR3 covers 13 residues. V lost 4 bases and J 12 bases, leaving 19 bases between the germline ends. Germline-derived CDR1 and CDR2 are SQVTM and ANQGSEA. The CDR3 bases are TGCAGCGTTGGGGGTCAGCGGGCGTTTACGCAGTTCTTC. As protein: CSVGGQRAFTQFF.

The rearrangement uses TRBV5-1 and TRBJ2-7; TRBD2 agrees at 11 bases. Unmatched junction bases numbered 12, after V lost 2 bases and J lost 5 bases. The CDR3 is made up of 17 amino acids. The germline CDR1 and CDR2 sequences are SGHRS and YFSETQ. The CDR3 is CASSFLAGGAPINEQYF. The CDR3 region has the DNA TGCGCCAGCAGCTTCTTAGCGGGGGGGGCTCCTATTAACGAGCAGTACTTC.

V gene TRBV5-5 combines with J gene TRBJ1-5; 7 bases fit TRBD1. CDR1 SGHKS and CDR2 YYEKEE come from the germline V gene (reference sequence). J was trimmed by 0 bases and V by 1 base; bases with no gene match: 13. This CDR3 contains 19 residues. The CDR3 is CASSLKFFRDSSSNQPQHF. As DNA, the CDR3 is TGTGCCAGCAGCTTGAAATTTTTTAGGGACAGCTCTAGCAATCAGCCCCAGCATTTT.

This sequence joins TRBV6-5 and TRBJ2-7, with 9 bases that match TRBD2. CDR1 and CDR2 (germline): MNHEY, SVGAGI. This CDR3 is 14 amino acids long. The ends lost 4 bases at V and 3 bases at J; junction bases unmatched: 4. The CDR3 sequence: CASSFSGGFYEQYF. CDR3 in DNA: TGTGCCAGCAGTTTTAGCGGGGGATTCTACGAGCAGTACTTC.

The rearrangement links TRBV7-6 to TRBJ1-5, with 9 bases that match TRBD1. J lost 2 bases, V lost 6 bases, and 23 bases had no gene match. This CDR3 has 21 amino acids. CDR1 and CDR2 from the germline V gene are SGHVS and FNYEAQ. This chain's CDR3 is CASSIWPPGQGATRGNQPQHF. The DNA for the CDR3 is TGTGCCAGCAGTATTTGGCCCCCGGGACAGGGTGCAACGAGGGGCAATCAGCCCCAGCATTTT.

The V gene is TRBV7-9, the J gene TRBJ2-5; D might be TRBD1 (6 bases). Trimming left V 6 bases short and J 0 bases short, with 17 bases between. Germline V gives CDR1 SEHNR, CDR2 FQNEAQ (reference sequence). The CDR3 is 16 residues long. CDR3 bases: TGTGCCAGCAGATCACACCTCAGGGGTCACCAAGAGACCCAGTACTTC. Its translation is CASRSHLRGHQETQYF.

This clone was observed a handful of times. The chain links TRBV7-9 to TRBJ1-6; 7 nucleotides line up with TRBD1. The germline gives CDR1 SEHNR, CDR2 FQNEAQ (reference sequence). CDR3 size: 18 residues. Trimming took 4 bases from V and 0 from J; bases not matched to a gene: 9. CDR3 bases: TGTGCCAGCAGCTCTACAGGGGCGGCGTTCTCCTATAATTCACCCCTCCACTTT. Amino acid sequence: CASSSTGAAFSYNSPLHF.

This sequence joins TRBV30 and TRBJ2-6; D possibly corresponds to TRBD2 (6 bases). V lost 5 bases to trimming and J lost 0 bases, with 17 bases between them. This CDR3 region has 17 residues. Germline V lookup: CDR1 GTSNPN, CDR2 SVGIG (reference sequence). CDR3 amino acids: CAWDRGGAISGANVLTF. The CDR3, as DNA: TGTGCCTGGGATCGTGGAGGGGCCATCTCTGGGGCCAACGTCCTGACTTTC.

This chain joins TRBV7-6 and TRBJ2-2, with 8 bases that match TRBD2. V trimming: 1 base; J trimming: 8 bases; junction bases outside the gene matches: 9. CDR3 size: 16 residues. Looked up from germline, CDR1 is SGHVS and CDR2 is FNYEAQ. DNA for the CDR3: TGTGCCAGCAGCTTAGGGAGTAGCGGGGTTCGAGGGGAGCTGTTTTTT. This encodes CASSLGSSGVRGELFF.

The gene calls are TRBV2 and TRBJ2-5; 9 bases map to TRBD1. Trimming removed 3 bases from V and 5 bases from J; junction bases left unmatched: 4. The CDR3 covers 14 residues. Germline CDR1 reads SNHLY; CDR2 reads FYNNEI. CDR3 loop: CASSDDRGVETQYF. CDR3 DNA sequence: TGTGCCAGCAGTGACGACAGGGGGGTCGAGACCCAGTACTTC.

The rearrangement joins TRBV9 to TRBJ1-5; tentatively, D is TRBD1 (6 bases). The CDR3 sequence is 22 residues long. Deletions cut 0 bases from V and 1 base from J, with 29 bases between. CDR1 and CDR2 (germline): SGDLS, YYNGEE. CDR3 sequence (DNA): TGTGCCAGCAGCGTAGAATCTCGATCTCTGGGGGAGGGGGTTTCGAGCAATCAGCCCCAGCATTTT. Its translation is CASSVESRSLGEGVSSNQPQHF.

The chain recombines TRBV5-6 with TRBJ2-7; a weak D match, TRBD1 (6 bases). Germline V lookup: CDR1 SGHDT, CDR2 YYEEEE. The CDR3 sequence is 14 residues long. The germline V and J ends were trimmed by 5 bases and 5 bases, with 17 bases remaining between them. As DNA, the CDR3 is TGTGCCAGCAGGGGGGTTGGGGGCCCAAACGAGCAGTACTTC. Translation gives CASRGVGGPNEQYF.

This clone was found a few times. The chain recombines TRBV6-1 with TRBJ2-7; maybe TRBD1 (6 bases). The CDR3 is made up of 16 amino acids. V shed 2 bases and J shed 0 bases, with 14 bases lying between them. CDR1 MNHNS and CDR2 SASEGT come from the germline V gene. CDR3 residues: CASSELPMGHSYEQYF. For the CDR3, the DNA is TGTGCCAGCAGTGAACTTCCCATGGGACACTCCTACGAGCAGTACTTC.

The chain is built from TRBV7-9 and TRBJ2-7, with 11 bases fitting TRBD2. J lost 0 bases, V lost 5 bases, and 6 bases had no gene match. The CDR3 length is 16 residues. Germline assignment: CDR1 SEHNR and CDR2 FQNEAQ (reference sequence). In DNA form, the CDR3 reads TGTGCCAGCAGCCCGCAACTAGCGGGGGACTCCTACGAGCAGTACTTC. It encodes CASSPQLAGDSYEQYF.

The chain joins TRBV10-1 to TRBJ1-2; D gene unclear. V lost 0 bases and J lost 3, with 5 bases in between. The CDR3 runs to 13 residues. Germline CDR1 is WNHNN and CDR2 is SYGVQD (reference sequence). CDR3 nucleotides: TGCGCCAGCAGTGAGTCAACAGACTATGGCTACACCTTC. Its translation: CASSESTDYGYTF.

This clone showed up just a few times. The chain employs TRBV7-2 and TRBJ1-1; tentative D call: TRBD1 (6 bases). V lost 3 bases and J lost 4, with 12 bases in between. The length of the CDR3 is 14 residues. Germline CDR1 is SGHTA and CDR2 is FQGNSA. The CDR3 here is CASSFTGLGTEAFF. The CDR3 DNA follows: TGTGCCAGCAGCTTTACAGGGTTGGGCACTGAAGCTTTCTTT.

This clone was observed once. The chain recombines TRBV11-2 with TRBJ1-2; D unresolved. Per the germline V gene, CDR1 is SGHAT and CDR2 is FQNNGV. Deletions cut 0 bases from V and 4 bases from J, with 6 bases between. CDR3 length equals 13 residues. The DNA of the CDR3 is TGTGCCAGCAGCTTAGATGACACCTATGGCTACACCTTC. Translation gives CASSLDDTYGYTF. Full variable domain (missing parts from reference TRBV11-2 and TRBJ1-2): EAGVAQSPRYKIIEKRQSVAFWCNPISGHATLYWYQQILGQGPKLLIQFQNNGVVDDSQLPKDRFSAERLKGVDSTLKIQPAKLEDSAVYLCASSLDDTYGYTFGSGTRLTVV.

On this clone: The sample has other DNA sequences that encode this CDR3 too. The J gene is TRBJ2-7, the V gene TRBV5-1; 11 nucleotides match TRBD2. V shed 1 base and J 2 bases; nucleotides not matched to a gene: 2. CDR3 length equals 15 residues. Germline CDR1 and CDR2: SGHRS and YFSETQ. CDR3 loop: CASSLSSGGAYEQYF. For the CDR3, the DNA is TGCGCCAGCAGCTTGAGTAGCGGGGGGGCCTACGAGCAGTACTTC.